The clone carrying this TCR beta chain was found a few times. Antigen specificity is unknown. The investigators amplified TCR beta CDR3 regions from RNA transcripts. A set of HTBI primers served as the primers for a first-round RT-PCR of the TCR CDR3. TCRdb recomputed calls from the multiplex PCR reads with MiXCR, one row per CDR3 protein. The sample shows 500,000 to 750,000 distinct CDR3 sequences, 15% to 19% of them seen only once. The data stem from a study of T cells in Graves' hyperthyroidism and ophthalmopathy. On the study more broadly: Sampling of peripheral blood happened at initial diagnosis, prior to any treatment. Findings and limits, study-wide: Most thyroid clonotypes expanded above 0.001 appeared in blood too.

Across 18 months, stable Graves' hyperthyroidism was marked by no progression to ophthalmopathy. The CDR3 length is 17 residues. The germline gives CDR1 MGHRA, CDR2 YSYEKL. Trimming shortened V by 1 base and J by 1 base, and 17 bases separated the two germline ends. The origin of this receptor is a woman aged 30 to 39 with Graves' hyperthyroidism. The V call is TRBV4-1, the J call TRBJ2-7; D could derive from TRBD1 or TRBD2 (6 bases each). The sequencing sample was made of blood. The CDR3 bases are TGCGCCAGCAGCCAAGGGTCGGGGGCGCCGGGATCCTACGAGCAGTACTTC. Translating gives CASSQGSGAPGSYEQYF.